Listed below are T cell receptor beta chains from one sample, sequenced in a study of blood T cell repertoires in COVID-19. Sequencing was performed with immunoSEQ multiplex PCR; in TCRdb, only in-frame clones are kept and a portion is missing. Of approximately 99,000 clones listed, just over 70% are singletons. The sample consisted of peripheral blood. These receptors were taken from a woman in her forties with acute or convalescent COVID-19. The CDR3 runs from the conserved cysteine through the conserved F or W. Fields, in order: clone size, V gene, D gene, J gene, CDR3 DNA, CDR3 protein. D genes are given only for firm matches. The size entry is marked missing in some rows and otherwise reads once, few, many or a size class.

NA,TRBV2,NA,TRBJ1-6,TGTGCCAGCATTTTCGTAGCGGGAAATAATTCACCCCTCCACTTT,CASIFVAGNNSPLHF
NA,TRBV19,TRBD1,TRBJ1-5,TGTGCCAGTAGTATAACAGGGGGCGGTGGACAGCCCCAGCATTTT,CASSITGGGGQPQHF
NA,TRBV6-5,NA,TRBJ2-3,TGTGCCAGCAGTTACGGGGGCGGAGACACAGATACGCAGTATTTT,CASSYGGGDTDTQYF
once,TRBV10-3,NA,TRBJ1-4,TGTGCCATCAGTGTTTTAGGGAGAGCAACTAATGAAAAACTGTTTTTT,CAISVLGRATNEKLFF
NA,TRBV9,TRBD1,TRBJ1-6,TGTGCCAGCAGCGAGGGACAGGGAGGTAATTCACCCCTCCACTTT,CASSEGQGGNSPLHF
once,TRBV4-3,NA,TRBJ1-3,TGCGCCAGCAGCCAAGAAAAATGGAGCTCTGGAAACACCATATATTTT,CASSQEKWSSGNTIYF
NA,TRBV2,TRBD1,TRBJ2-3,TGTGCCAGCAGGAGATATACATTAGGCACAGGGGCAGATACGCAGTATTTT,CASRRYTLGTGADTQYF
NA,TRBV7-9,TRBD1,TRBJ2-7,TGTGCCAGCAGCGAACAGGGGGCCGGGGAGCAGTACTTC,CASSEQGAGEQYF
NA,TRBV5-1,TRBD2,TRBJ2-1,TGCGCCAGCAGCCCGCAACTAGCGGGGTCCGGAATTGAGCAGTTCTTC,CASSPQLAGSGIEQFF
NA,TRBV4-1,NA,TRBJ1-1,TGCGCCAGCAGCCAAGGCGAACTGAACACTGAAGCTTTCTTT,CASSQGELNTEAFF
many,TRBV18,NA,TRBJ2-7,TGTGCCAGCTCACCACGAGTTGACAGCTCCTACGAGCAGTACTTC,CASSPRVDSSYEQYF
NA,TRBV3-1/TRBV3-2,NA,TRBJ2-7,TGTGCCAGCAGCCAAGAGAGGGCCCGCTACGAGCAGTACTTC,CASSQERARYEQYF
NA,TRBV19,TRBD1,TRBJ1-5,TGTGCCAGTAGTACGGACAGGGCAAATCAGCCCCAGCATTTT,CASSTDRANQPQHF
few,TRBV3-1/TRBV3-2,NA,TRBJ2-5,TGTGCCAGCAGCCATCTCATAGGAGGCGGGGAGGCGTACTTC,CASSHLIGGGEAYF
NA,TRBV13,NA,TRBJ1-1,TGTGCCAGCAGCTTAGGAGGTGGAGGGATGAACACTGAAGCTTTCTTT,CASSLGGGGMNTEAFF